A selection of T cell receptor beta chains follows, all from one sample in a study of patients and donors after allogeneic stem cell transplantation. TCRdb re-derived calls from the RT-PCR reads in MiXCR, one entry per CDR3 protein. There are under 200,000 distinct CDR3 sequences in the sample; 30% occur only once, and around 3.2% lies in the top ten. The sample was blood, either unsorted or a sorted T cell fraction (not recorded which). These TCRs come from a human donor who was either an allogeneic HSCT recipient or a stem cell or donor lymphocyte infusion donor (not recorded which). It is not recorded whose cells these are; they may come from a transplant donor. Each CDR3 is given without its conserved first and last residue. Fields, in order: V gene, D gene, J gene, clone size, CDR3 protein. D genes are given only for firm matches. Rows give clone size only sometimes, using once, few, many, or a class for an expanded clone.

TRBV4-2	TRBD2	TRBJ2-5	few	ASSQVVSGLQETQY
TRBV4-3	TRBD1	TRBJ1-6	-	ASSQEVRGANSPLH
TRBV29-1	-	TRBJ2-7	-	SVERGLGISEQY
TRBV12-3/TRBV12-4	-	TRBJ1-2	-	ASSQPGQGYGYT
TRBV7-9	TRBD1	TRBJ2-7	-	ASSYPDRAAYEQY
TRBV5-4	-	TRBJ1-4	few	ASSSQKGFEKLF
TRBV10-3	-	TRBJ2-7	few	AISAAYEQY
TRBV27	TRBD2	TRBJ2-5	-	ASSQGLAGPVETQY
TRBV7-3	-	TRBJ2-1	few	ASSLSGALNNEQF
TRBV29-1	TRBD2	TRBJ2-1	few	SVEDRGLGNEQF
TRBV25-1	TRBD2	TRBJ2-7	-	ARRGLAGYEQY
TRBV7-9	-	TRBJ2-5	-	ASSLLQPETQY
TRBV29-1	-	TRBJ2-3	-	SGARTSTDTQY
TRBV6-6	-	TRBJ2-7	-	ASRFSRSYEQY
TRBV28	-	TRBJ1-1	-	ASSLADLNTEAF
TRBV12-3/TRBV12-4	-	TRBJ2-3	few	ASSLIVTQY
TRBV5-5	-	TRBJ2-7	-	ASSLVASLEQY
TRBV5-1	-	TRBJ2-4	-	ASSSTPQGAKNIQY